These 6 T cell receptor beta chains originate from one sample sequenced in a study of neurological immune-mediated disorders. TCRdb re-called the 5' RACE reads with MiXCR, one entry per CDR3 protein. Among tens of thousands of distinct CDR3 sequences listed, more than 5% were seen once. Material: CD4+ T cells from blood. These receptors came from a woman in her late teens or twenties with multiple sclerosis.

This clonotype was detected ten times or more. This chain connects TRBV30 to TRBJ1-1, with D unresolved. The CDR3 contains 14 residues. V dropped 1 base and J dropped 0 bases, with 9 bases sitting between them. Germline assignment: CDR1 GTSNPN and CDR2 SVGIG (reference sequence). CDR3 nucleotide sequence: TGTGCCTGGAGTGGTGGGCAGTTGAACACTGAAGCTTTCTTT. Translating gives CAWSGGQLNTEAFF. Full variable domain (rest looked up from reference TRBV30 and TRBJ1-1): SQTIHQWPATLVQPVGSPLSLECTVEGTSNPNLYWYRQAAGRGLQLLFYSVGIGQISSEVPQNLSASRPQDRQFILSSKKLLLSDSGFYLCAWSGGQLNTEAFFGQGTRLTVV.

This clonotype was seen ten or more times. The rearrangement uses TRBV5-5 and TRBJ2-2, with 8 bases identical to TRBD1. Germline CDR1 is SGHKS and CDR2 is YYEKEE (reference sequence). The CDR3 consists of 17 residues. J was trimmed by 5 bases and V by 0 bases; bases with no gene match: 9. The DNA for the CDR3 is TGTGCCAGCAGCTTGGCCTCAGACAGGGGAAGAACCGGGGAGCTGTTTTTT. Encoded protein: CASSLASDRGRTGELFF.

This clonotype has ten or more counts. V is TRBV28 and J is TRBJ1-6; 7 nucleotides align to TRBD1. This CDR3 is 16 amino acids long. Germline V gene sequence: CDR1 MDHEN, CDR2 SYDVKM. V lost 6 bases, J lost 0 bases, and 5 bases stayed unmatched. CDR3 protein: CASRPDRVSYNSPLHF. The CDR3 DNA reads TGTGCCAGCAGACCCGACAGGGTCTCCTATAATTCACCCCTCCACTTT. Full variable domain (missing parts from reference TRBV28 and TRBJ1-6): DVKVTQSSRYLVKRTGEKVFLECVQDMDHENMFWYRQDPGLGLRLIYFSYDVKMKEKGDIPEGYSVSREKKERFSLILESASTNQTSMYLCASRPDRVSYNSPLHFGNGTRLTVT.

This clonotype showed up many times. The chain joins TRBV5-1 to TRBJ1-6; D possibly corresponds to TRBD1 (5 bases). V was shortened by 0 bases and J by 7 bases, with 8 bases between the two germline ends. From germline, CDR1 is SGHRS and CDR2 YFSETQ. The CDR3 loop spans 14 amino acids. The CDR3 sequence is CASSLEGSNSPLHF. The CDR3 DNA sequence: TGCGCCAGCAGCTTGGAGGGGTCCAATTCACCCCTCCACTTT.

This clonotype came up many times. This rearrangement joins TRBV7-2 to TRBJ1-5; TRBD1 matches 7 bases. The CDR3 is 14 amino acids. From germline, CDR1 is SGHTA and CDR2 FQGNSA. V lost 2 bases to trimming and J lost 2 bases; unmatched junction nucleotides: 0. This chain's CDR3 is CASSLTGGNQPQHF. The CDR3 bases are TGTGCCAGCAGCTTAACAGGGGGCAATCAGCCCCAGCATTTT.

Ten or more counts support this clonotype. This rearrangement joins TRBV5-4 to TRBJ1-2, with D perhaps TRBD1 (5 bases). The CDR3 is made up of 14 amino acids. Germline V gene sequence: CDR1 SGHNT, CDR2 YYREEE (reference sequence). The V end lost 0 bases, the J end lost 3 bases, and 9 bases lay between the germline ends. The CDR3 DNA sequence: TGTGCCAGCAGCTTGGGCAGGGTCGACTATGGCTACACCTTC. Translating gives CASSLGRVDYGYTF.